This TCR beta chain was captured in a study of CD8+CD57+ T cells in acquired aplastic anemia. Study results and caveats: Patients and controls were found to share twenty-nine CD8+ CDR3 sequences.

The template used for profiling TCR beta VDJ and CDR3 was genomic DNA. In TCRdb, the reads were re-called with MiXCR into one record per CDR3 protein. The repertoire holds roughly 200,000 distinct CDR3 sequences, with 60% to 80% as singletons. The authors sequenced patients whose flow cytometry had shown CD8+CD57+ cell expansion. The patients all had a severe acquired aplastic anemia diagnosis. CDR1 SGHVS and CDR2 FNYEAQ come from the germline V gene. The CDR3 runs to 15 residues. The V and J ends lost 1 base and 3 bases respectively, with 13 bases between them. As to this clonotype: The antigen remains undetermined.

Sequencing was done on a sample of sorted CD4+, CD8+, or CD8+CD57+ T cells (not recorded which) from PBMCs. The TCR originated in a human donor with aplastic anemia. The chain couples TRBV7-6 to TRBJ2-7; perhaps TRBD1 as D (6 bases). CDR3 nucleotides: TGTGCCAGCAGCTTAGAGACAGGTCCCCTCTACGAGCAGTACTTC. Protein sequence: CASSLETGPLYEQYF.